A selection of T cell receptor beta chains follows, all from one sample in a study of blood T cell repertoires in COVID-19. Profiling relied on immunoSEQ multiplex PCR, and the TCRdb table lists in-frame clones only, not all of them. The table shows nearly 50,000 clones, with 86% occurring only once. Sequenced sample: peripheral blood. The receptor source for this set is a middle-aged man with active COVID-19. Both conserved end residues are trimmed from each CDR3. D genes are given only for firm matches.

cdr3_aa d_call cdr3_length v_call
ASSLQGTDTQY - 11 TRBV7-8
ASSKGHGTGGILRPYYGYT - 19 TRBV21-1
ASSPIGPGELF - 11 TRBV18
AISTDRANTEAF - 12 TRBV10-3
ASSLQGANTGELF - 13 TRBV5-1
ASSAPQDRADEAF TRBD1 13 TRBV9
ASSLEQSTDTQY - 12 TRBV7-2
ASSPVVWAKNIQY - 13 TRBV28
ASSSFPGLAGGRYEQY TRBD2 16 TRBV7-6
ASSRSGAWTEAF - 12 TRBV11-2
AISERGDTEAF - 11 TRBV10-3
ATSRGLTTDTQY - 12 TRBV15
ASSRAEEGAF - 10 TRBV6-5
ASSDSARGEQF - 11 TRBV6-4
ASSSLVERFRGMNTEAF - 17 TRBV28
ASSLFKDSPNEQF - 13 TRBV13
ASSQPSGRALFNEQF TRBD2 15 TRBV4-1
ASSVDAGYTQY - 11 TRBV9
ASSELASTDTQY TRBD2 12 TRBV6-4
ASTPPGGLMNTEAF - 14 TRBV28
ASTLTGGEGNQPQH TRBD1 14 TRBV19
ASSGTSGEQTDTQY TRBD2 14 TRBV9
ASSHDRERSYNEQF TRBD1 14 TRBV3-1/TRBV3-2
ASSSLYYESPLH - 12 TRBV7-9
ASSSGTESYEQY TRBD1 12 TRBV27
ASSFTDRGVGYT TRBD1 12 TRBV27
ASSPNLGRSNEKLF - 14 TRBV19
ASMSTVHNEQF - 11 TRBV6-5
ASSLGTGFMFGGYT - 14 TRBV13
ASSPRLAGDGSDTQY TRBD2 15 TRBV3-1/TRBV3-2
ASSGTYRLAFDTGELF TRBD2 16 TRBV9
ASSPYYSGRGIQY TRBD2 13 TRBV18
ASSKGRGQVASSYEQY - 16 TRBV21-1
ASRDGSEGEQF - 11 TRBV12-3/TRBV12-4
ASSMGTASYNEQF TRBD1 13 TRBV5-6
ASGLGTDSGGYT - 12 TRBV12-5
ASSRQGPINTEAF TRBD1 13 TRBV6-5
ASSLVPGDTEAF - 12 TRBV7-2
ASSLIGQAANYGYT TRBD1 14 TRBV28
ASSFHSQETQY - 11 TRBV6-6
ASSPSGVGEQF - 11 TRBV18
ASSPPGGISSNQPQH - 15 TRBV28
ASSLQDLGTQY - 11 TRBV11-2
ASGGTGRLLYGYT TRBD1 13 TRBV10-2
ASSYLKSRVGTGGIYGYT TRBD1 18 TRBV5-1
ASGRGQGGTDTQY - 13 TRBV12-5
ASSQGQNTEAF - 11 TRBV11-3
ASPQFRKTQY - 10 TRBV27
ASSSTGTGDQPQH TRBD1 13 TRBV2
ASSERLTGVF TRBD1 10 TRBV6-1
ASSLVQGSSYEQY - 13 TRBV5-1
SVEDLPGLAVYNEQF TRBD2 15 TRBV29-1
ASSLTGEQY - 9 TRBV4-1
SVLPTASYEQY - 11 TRBV29-1
ASSQDLGPAEQF - 12 TRBV14
SAKPGAGQETQY - 12 TRBV29-1
ASSVASGSPTQY TRBD2 12 TRBV9
ASSQGGGTDTQY - 12 TRBV5-4
ASSTGLAGVDEQF TRBD2 13 TRBV18
ASSLFEPVSDEQY - 13 TRBV5-1